This TCR beta chain was retrieved from a study of blood T cell repertoires in COVID-19. Study summary: Acute and convalescent COVID-19 samples came from the United States, Italy and Spain. Sample material is recorded as cDNA or gDNA derived from T cells, B-cell-depleted T cells, or PBMCs.

J gave up 10 bases and V 7 bases, and 7 bases lay outside the gene matches. Per the germline V gene, CDR1 is KGHSH and CDR2 is LQKENI. The CDR3 covers 12 residues. Original analysis: Reference gene primers were amplified, and this amplification served to estimate nucleated cell counts. Clones were sequenced by immunoSEQ multiplex PCR, and TCRdb holds only the in-frame ones, with some missing. V and J calls and clone size follow that table, whereas D and trimming were derived from the DNA. Found here are 93,000 or so clones, around 92% of them singletons; the top ten hold 3% to 4.5%. Sample: peripheral blood. The chain couples TRBV18 to TRBJ2-4; 7 bases line up with TRBD1. This receptor was identified in a woman aged 60-75 years with acute or convalescent COVID-19. CDR3 nucleotides: TGTGCCAGCTGCCGACCGGGACAGATTCAGTACTTC. It specifies CASCRPGQIQYF. Full variable domain (rest looked up from reference TRBV18 and TRBJ2-4): NAGVMQNPRHLVRRRGQEARLRCSPMKGHSHVYWYRQLPEEGLKFMVYLQKENIIDESGMPKERFSAEFPKEGPSILRIQQVVRGDSAAYFCASCRPGQIQYFGAGTRLSVL.